The sample holds many counts of the clone carrying this T cell receptor (beta chain). This CDR3 is built from 15 residues. Germline trimming cut 7 bases from V and 7 bases from J; bases unmatched to any gene: 8. Germline-derived CDR1 and CDR2 are MNHEY and SMNVEV (reference sequence). This specimen comes from a study of T cells in Graves' hyperthyroidism and ophthalmopathy. From RNA transcripts, TCR beta CDR3 regions were amplified. HTBI primers were employed in a first-round RT-PCR of the TCR CDR3. TCRdb re-called the multiplex PCR reads through MiXCR, storing one row per CDR3 protein. The sample carries 450,000 to 650,000 distinct CDR3 sequences, approximately 15% recorded once.

The chain joins TRBV27 to TRBJ2-3; 13 nucleotides align to TRBD2. This receptor was identified in a woman under 30 with Graves' ophthalmopathy. Sample: blood. The CDR3 loop is CASTGTSGTRNTQYF. CDR3 bases: TGTGCCAGCACGGGGACTAGCGGGACCCGCAATACGCAGTATTTT.